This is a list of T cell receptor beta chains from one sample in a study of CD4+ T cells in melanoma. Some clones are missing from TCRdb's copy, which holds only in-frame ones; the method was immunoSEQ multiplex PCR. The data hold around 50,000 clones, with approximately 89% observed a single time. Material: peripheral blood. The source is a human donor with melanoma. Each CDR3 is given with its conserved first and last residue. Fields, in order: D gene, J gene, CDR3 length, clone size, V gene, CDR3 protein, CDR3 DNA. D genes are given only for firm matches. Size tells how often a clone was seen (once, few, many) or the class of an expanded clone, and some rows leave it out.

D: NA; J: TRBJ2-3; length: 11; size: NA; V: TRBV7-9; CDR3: CASSSLDTQYF; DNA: TGTGCCAGCAGCTCCTTAGATACGCAGTATTTT
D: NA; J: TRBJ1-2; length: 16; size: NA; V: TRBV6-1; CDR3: CASSVSPRQDRYGYTF; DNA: TGTGCCAGCAGTGTAAGCCCTAGACAGGACCGCTATGGCTACACCTTC
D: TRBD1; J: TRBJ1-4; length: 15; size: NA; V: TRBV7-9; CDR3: CASSLDGTVNEKLFF; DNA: TGTGCCAGCAGCTTAGACGGGACAGTCAACGAAAAACTGTTTTTT
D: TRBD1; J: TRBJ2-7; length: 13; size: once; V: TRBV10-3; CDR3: CAIRNDRGDEQYF; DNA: TGTGCCATCAGGAACGACAGGGGGGATGAGCAGTACTTC
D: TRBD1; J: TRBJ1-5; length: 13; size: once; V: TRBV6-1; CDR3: CASRDRSDQPQHF; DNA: TGTGCCAGCAGGGACAGGTCCGATCAGCCCCAGCATTTT
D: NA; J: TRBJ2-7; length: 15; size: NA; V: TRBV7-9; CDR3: CASSLVFAGRREQYF; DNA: TGTGCCAGCAGCTTAGTGTTTGCAGGGAGGAGAGAGCAGTACTTC
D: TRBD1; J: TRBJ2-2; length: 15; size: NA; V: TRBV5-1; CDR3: CASSTGQENTGELFF; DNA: TGCGCCAGCAGTACAGGACAGGAGAACACCGGGGAGCTGTTTTTT
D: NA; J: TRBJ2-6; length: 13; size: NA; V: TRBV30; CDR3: CACRGSGANVLTF; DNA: TGTGCTTGTAGGGGTTCCGGGGCCAACGTCCTGACTTTC
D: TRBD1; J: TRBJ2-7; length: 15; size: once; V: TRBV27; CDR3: CASSSYQGAPYEQYF; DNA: TGTGCCAGCAGCTCATATCAGGGGGCACCCTACGAGCAGTACTTC
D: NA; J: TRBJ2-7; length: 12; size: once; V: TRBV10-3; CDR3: CAISVDTYEQYF; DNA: TGTGCCATCAGTGTAGACACCTACGAGCAGTACTTC
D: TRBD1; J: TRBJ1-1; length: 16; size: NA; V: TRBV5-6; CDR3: CASSLGQGVGGTEAFF; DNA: TGTGCCAGCAGCTTGGGACAGGGGGTGGGTGGCACTGAAGCTTTCTTT
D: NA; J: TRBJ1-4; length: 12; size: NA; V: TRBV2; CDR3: CASSEEDEKLFF; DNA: TGTGCCAGCAGTGAAGAGGATGAAAAACTGTTTTTT
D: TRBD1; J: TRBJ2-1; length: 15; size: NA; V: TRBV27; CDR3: CASSPDRISYNEQFF; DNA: TGTGCCAGCAGTCCGGACAGGATCTCCTACAATGAGCAGTTCTTC
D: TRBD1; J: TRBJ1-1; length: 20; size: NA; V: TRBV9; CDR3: CASSVGTRAGQGISNTEAFF; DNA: TGTGCCAGCAGCGTAGGAACAAGGGCTGGACAGGGTATTTCGAACACTGAAGCTTTCTTT
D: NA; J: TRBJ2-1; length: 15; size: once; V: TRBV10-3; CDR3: CAIRESSGDHNEQFF; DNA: TGTGCCATCAGAGAATCCTCGGGGGATCACAATGAGCAGTTCTTC
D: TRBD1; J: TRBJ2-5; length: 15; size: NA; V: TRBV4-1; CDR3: CASSLGQGMKETQYF; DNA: TGCGCCAGCAGCCTCGGACAGGGGATGAAGGAGACCCAGTACTTC
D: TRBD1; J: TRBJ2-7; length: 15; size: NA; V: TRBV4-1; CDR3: CASSQDAGQGYEQYF; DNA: TGCGCCAGCAGCCAAGATGCGGGACAGGGCTACGAGCAGTACTTC
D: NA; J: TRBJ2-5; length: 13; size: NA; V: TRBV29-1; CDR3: CSAQGEGVGTQYF; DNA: TGCAGCGCCCAAGGAGAGGGGGTAGGGACCCAGTACTTC
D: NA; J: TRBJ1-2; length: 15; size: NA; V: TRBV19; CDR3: CASSISAGTNYGYTF; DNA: TGTGCCAGTAGTATATCCGCAGGGACTAACTATGGCTACACCTTC
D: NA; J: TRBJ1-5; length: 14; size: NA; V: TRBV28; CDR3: CASITSRGFQPQHF; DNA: TGTGCCAGCATCACCTCCCGGGGGTTTCAGCCCCAGCATTTT
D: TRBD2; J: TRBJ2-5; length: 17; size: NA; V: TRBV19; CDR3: CASSITLLAGGRETQYF; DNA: TGTGCCAGTAGTATCACCCTGCTAGCGGGGGGGCGGGAGACCCAGTACTTC
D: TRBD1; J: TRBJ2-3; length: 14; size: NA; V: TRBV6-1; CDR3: CASSDQGGTDTQYF; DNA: TGTGCCAGCAGTGATCAGGGGGGCACAGATACGCAGTATTTT
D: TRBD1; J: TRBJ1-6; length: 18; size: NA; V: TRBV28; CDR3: CASSLPRTGGDYNSPLHF; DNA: TGTGCCAGCAGCTTGCCCCGGACAGGGGGCGACTATAATTCACCCCTCCACTTT
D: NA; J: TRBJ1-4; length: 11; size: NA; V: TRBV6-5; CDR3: CDDREPEKLFF; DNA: TGTGACGACCGGGAGCCTGAAAAACTGTTTTTT
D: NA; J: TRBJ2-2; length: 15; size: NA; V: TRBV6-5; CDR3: CASSYGGPNTGELFF; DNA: TGTGCCAGCAGTTACGGGGGGCCGAACACCGGGGAGCTGTTTTTT
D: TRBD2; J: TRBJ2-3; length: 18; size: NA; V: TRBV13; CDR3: CASSQNPWRGSSTDTQYF; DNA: TGTGCCAGCAGCCAAAACCCCTGGCGGGGGAGTAGCACAGATACGCAGTATTTT
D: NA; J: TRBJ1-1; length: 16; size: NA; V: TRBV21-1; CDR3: CASREREDRGRVKAFF; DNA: TGTGCCAGCAGGGAAAGGGAGGACAGGGGGCGTGTAAAAGCTTTCTTT
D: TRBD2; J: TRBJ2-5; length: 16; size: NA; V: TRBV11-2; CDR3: CASSLWTSGGRETQYF; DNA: TGTGCCAGCAGCTTGTGGACTAGCGGGGGGAGGGAGACCCAGTACTTC
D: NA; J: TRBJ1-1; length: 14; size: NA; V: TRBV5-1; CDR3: CASGHTTGGTEAFF; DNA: TGCGCCAGCGGCCATACCACCGGTGGAACTGAAGCTTTCTTT
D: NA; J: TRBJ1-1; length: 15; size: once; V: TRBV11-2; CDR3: CASSLRGGQGGEAFF; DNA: TGTGCCAGCAGCCTCAGGGGCGGGCAGGGCGGTGAAGCTTTCTTT
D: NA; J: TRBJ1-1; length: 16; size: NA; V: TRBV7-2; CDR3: CASSYPVRTRNTEAFF; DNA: TGTGCCAGCAGCTACCCCGTTCGGACCCGGAACACTGAAGCTTTCTTT
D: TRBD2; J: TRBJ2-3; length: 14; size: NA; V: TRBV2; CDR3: CASSEGGFGDTQYF; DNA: TGTGCCAGCAGTGAGGGAGGGTTCGGAGATACGCAGTATTTT
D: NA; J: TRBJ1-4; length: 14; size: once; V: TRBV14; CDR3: CASRPSGYNEKLFF; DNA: TGTGCCAGCAGACCTTCGGGGTATAATGAAAAACTGTTTTTT
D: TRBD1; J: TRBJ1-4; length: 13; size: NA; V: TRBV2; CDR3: CASSLQGDEKLFF; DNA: TGTGCCAGCAGCCTACAGGGGGATGAAAAACTGTTTTTT
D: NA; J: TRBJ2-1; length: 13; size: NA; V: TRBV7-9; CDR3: CASSLAAQGEQFF; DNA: TGTGCCAGCAGCTTAGCGGCGCAGGGCGAGCAGTTCTTC
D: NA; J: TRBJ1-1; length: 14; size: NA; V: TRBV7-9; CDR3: CASSLEARGTEAFF; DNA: TGTGCCAGCAGCTTAGAGGCCCGGGGCACTGAAGCTTTCTTT
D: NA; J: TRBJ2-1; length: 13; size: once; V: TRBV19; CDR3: CASSIGWLDEQFF; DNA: TGTGCCAGTAGTATAGGGTGGCTTGATGAGCAGTTCTTC
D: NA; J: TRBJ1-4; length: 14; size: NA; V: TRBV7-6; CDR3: CASRREGSNEKLFF; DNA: TGTGCCAGCAGGAGGGAGGGGTCTAATGAAAAACTGTTTTTT
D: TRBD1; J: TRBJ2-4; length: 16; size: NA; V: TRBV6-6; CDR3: CASSSWTGRAKNIQYF; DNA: TGTGCCAGCAGTTCATGGACAGGGAGAGCCAAAAACATTCAGTACTTC
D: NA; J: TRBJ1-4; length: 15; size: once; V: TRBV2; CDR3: CASSVTGITNEKLFF; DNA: TGTGCCAGCAGTGTAACAGGAATAACTAATGAAAAACTGTTTTTT
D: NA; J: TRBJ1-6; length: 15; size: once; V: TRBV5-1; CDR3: CASSLVPGANSPLHF; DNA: TGCGCCAGCAGCTTGGTGCCGGGGGCTAATTCACCCCTCCACTTT
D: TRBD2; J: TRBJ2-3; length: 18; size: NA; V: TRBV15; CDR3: CATRRVTLTGGTTDTQYF; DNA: TGTGCCACCAGGAGAGTTACGTTGACGGGGGGGACCACAGATACGCAGTATTTT
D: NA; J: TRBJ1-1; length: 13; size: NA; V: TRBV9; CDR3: CASSPRGRPEAFF; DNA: TGTGCCAGCAGCCCTCGTGGGAGGCCTGAAGCTTTCTTT
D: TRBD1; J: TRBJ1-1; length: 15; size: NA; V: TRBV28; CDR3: CASSPSGQGAREAFF; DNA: TGTGCCAGCAGTCCCTCGGGACAGGGGGCGAGAGAAGCTTTCTTT
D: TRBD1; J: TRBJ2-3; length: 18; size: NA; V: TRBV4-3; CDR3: CASSQEPTGVLGTDTQYF; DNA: TGCGCCAGCAGCCAAGAACCGACAGGGGTCTTGGGCACAGATACGCAGTATTTT
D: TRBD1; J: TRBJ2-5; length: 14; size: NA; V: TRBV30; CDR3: CAWRSAGGIETQYF; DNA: TGTGCCTGGAGGTCGGCAGGGGGCATTGAGACCCAGTACTTC
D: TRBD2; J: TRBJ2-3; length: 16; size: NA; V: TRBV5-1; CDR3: CASSRLAGAYTDTQYF; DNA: TGCGCCAGCAGCAGACTAGCGGGGGCCTACACAGATACGCAGTATTTT
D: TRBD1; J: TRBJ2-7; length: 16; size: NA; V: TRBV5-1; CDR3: CASSLVSPGQGYEQYF; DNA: TGCGCCAGCAGCTTGGTATCGCCGGGACAGGGTTACGAGCAGTACTTC
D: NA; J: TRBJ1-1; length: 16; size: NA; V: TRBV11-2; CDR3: CASRRIPGPRNTEAFF; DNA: TGTGCCAGCAGGAGAATTCCGGGACCGAGGAACACTGAAGCTTTCTTT
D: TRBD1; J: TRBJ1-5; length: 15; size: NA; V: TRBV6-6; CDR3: CASSPRDRGLQPQHF; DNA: TGTGCCAGCAGTCCCCGGGACAGGGGGCTTCAGCCCCAGCATTTT
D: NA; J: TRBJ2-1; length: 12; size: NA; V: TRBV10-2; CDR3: CASSTPSNEQFF; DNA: TGCGCCAGCAGCACTCCAAGTAATGAGCAGTTCTTC
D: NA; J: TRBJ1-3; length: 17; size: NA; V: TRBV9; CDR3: CASSVAVNRVAGNTIYF; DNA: TGTGCCAGCAGCGTAGCTGTTAACAGGGTGGCTGGAAACACCATATATTTT
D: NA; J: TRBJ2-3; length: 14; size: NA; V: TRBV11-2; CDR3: CASSAERLADTQYF; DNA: TGTGCCAGCAGCGCCGAGAGGTTGGCAGATACGCAGTATTTT
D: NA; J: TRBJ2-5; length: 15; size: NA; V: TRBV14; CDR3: CASSQERVRQETQYF; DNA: TGTGCCAGCAGCCAAGAACGAGTTAGGCAAGAGACCCAGTACTTC
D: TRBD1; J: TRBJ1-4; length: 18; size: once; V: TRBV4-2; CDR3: CASSQSDKMTGVGEKLFF; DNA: TGTGCCAGCAGCCAAAGTGATAAAATGACAGGGGTTGGTGAAAAACTGTTTTTT
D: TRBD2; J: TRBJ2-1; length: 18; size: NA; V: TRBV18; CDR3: CASSPSAILAGDNNEQFF; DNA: TGTGCCAGCTCACCTTCCGCGATACTAGCGGGGGACAACAATGAGCAGTTCTTC
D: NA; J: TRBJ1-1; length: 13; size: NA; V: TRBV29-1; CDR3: CSVSPGMNTEAFF; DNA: TGCAGCGTTTCCCCAGGGATGAACACTGAAGCTTTCTTT
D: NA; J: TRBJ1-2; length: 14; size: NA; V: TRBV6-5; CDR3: CASSYSLGSSGYTF; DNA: TGTGCCAGCAGTTACTCGTTGGGGAGCAGTGGCTACACCTTC
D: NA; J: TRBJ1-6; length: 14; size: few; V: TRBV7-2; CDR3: CASSDGFYNSPLHF; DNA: TGTGCCAGCAGCGACGGCTTTTATAATTCACCCCTCCACTTT